This TCR beta chain emerged from a study of cytomegalovirus exposure and HLA in healthy donors. Only a few counts were recorded for this clone. In the PCR, 60 Vbeta and 13 Jbeta primers were used. Clones were read by immunoSEQ multiplex PCR, and TCRdb kept only the in-frame ones, dropping some. The repertoire consists of over 100,000 clones, with roughly 8.3% occurring once and the leading ten covering 5.5%. The CDR3 totals 16 residues. The V segment lost 0 bases and the J segment 1 base; nucleotides outside the gene matches: 2. CDR1 and CDR2 (germline): MNHNY, SVGAGI (reference sequence). Specimen: PBMCs. This sequence was found in a man aged 35 to 55 in good health and CMV-seronegative. The chain combines TRBV6-6 with TRBJ2-3, with 9 nucleotides matching TRBD2. The CDR3: CASSYSASGGTDTQYF. The DNA for the CDR3 is TGTGCCAGCAGTTACTCGGCTAGCGGGGGCACAGATACGCAGTATTTT.